What follows are 17 T cell receptor beta chains derived from one specimen sequenced in a study of OX40 agonist ivuxolimab in advanced cancers. The assay was immunoSEQ multiplex PCR, and TCRdb's table has in-frame clones only and misses some. The top ten hold 1.5% to 2% of the sample, which has approximately 52,000 clones, about four fifths seen once. Sample: CD4+ or CD8+ T cells sorted from blood, taken in a trial of the OX40 agonist ivuxolimab. These receptors all stem from an adult with an advanced solid tumor such as melanoma, head and neck, liver or kidney cancer.

This clone has just one count. CDR3 DNA sequence: TGTGCCAGTAGCCGGGACCGAAGCTCCTATAATTCACCCCTCCACTTT. The encoded protein is CASSRDRSSYNSPLHF. This chain connects TRBV19 to TRBJ1-6, with D perhaps TRBD1 (5 bases). Germline V gene sequence: CDR1 LNHDA, CDR2 SQIVND (reference sequence). The V and J ends lost 6 bases and 0 bases respectively, with 12 bases between them. The CDR3 has 16 residues.

As concerns this clone: At one end, the junction sequence differs from germline, possibly due to a read error. J is TRBJ2-3 and V is TRBV5-1; D is uncertain. Per the germline V gene, CDR1 is SGHRS and CDR2 is YFSETQ. This CDR3 spans 14 amino acids. In DNA, the CDR3 is TGTGCCAGCACCCGATTCGGTGAGACAGATACGCAGTATTTT. Its translation is CASTRFGETDTQYF.

On this clone: Other DNA sequences in the same sample also yield this CDR3. In DNA form, the CDR3 reads TGTGCCAGCAGCAAGGGACAGGGCAACACTGAAGCTTTCTTT. Protein: CASSKGQGNTEAFF. The genes are TRBV5-4 and TRBJ1-1; 9 nucleotides align to TRBD1. After removal of 4 bases from V and 2 bases from J, the junction contained 3 bases not matched to a gene. The CDR3 totals 14 residues. CDR1 is SGHNT and CDR2 is YYREEE in the germline V gene (reference sequence).

The J gene is TRBJ2-1, the V gene TRBV9; TRBD1 might be the D (5 bases). This CDR3 has 14 amino acids. Trimming took off 2 bases at V and 9 bases at J, with 15 bases between the two ends. The germline V gene has CDR1 SGDLS and CDR2 YYNGEE. The CDR3 bases are TGTGCCAGCAGCGTGGGCAGGGTTTCAGCTGAGCAGTTCTTC. Translating gives CASSVGRVSAEQFF. The whole variable domain, remainder taken from reference TRBV9 and TRBJ2-1, is DSGVTQTPKHLITATGQRVTLRCSPRSGDLSVYWYQQSLDQGLQFLIQYYNGEERAKGNILERFSAQQFPDLHSELNLSSLELGDSALYFCASSVGRVSAEQFFGPGTRLTVL.

This clone was detected a few times. This chain uses TRBV14 with TRBJ1-5, with D hard to call. This CDR3 has 13 amino acids. Looked up from germline, CDR1 is SGHDN and CDR2 is FVKESK. Trimming took 5 bases from V and 2 from J, leaving 7 bases between them. The CDR3 is CASSRAGNQPQHF. CDR3 DNA: TGTGCCAGCAGCAGGGCGGGCAATCAGCCCCAGCATTTT.

V is TRBV10-2 and J is TRBJ2-2; 7 bases are a match to TRBD1. Germline V CDR1 and CDR2: WSHSY, SAAADI. V was pared by 6 bases and J by 4 bases, with 11 bases of the junction left unmatched. The length of the CDR3 is 16 residues. The CDR3 loop reads CASRDNYRGSTGELFF. The CDR3 DNA sequence: TGCGCCAGCAGGGACAATTACAGGGGTTCCACCGGGGAGCTGTTTTTT.

J is TRBJ2-1 and V is TRBV19; 10 nucleotides match TRBD2. Germline values: CDR1 LNHDA, CDR2 SQIVND (reference sequence). CDR3 size: 15 residues. V shed 4 bases, J shed 6 bases, and the junction held 6 bases outside the gene matches. The CDR3 is CASSRGLANPNEQFF. In nucleotides, the CDR3 is TGTGCCAGTAGTAGGGGACTAGCGAACCCCAATGAGCAGTTCTTC.

The rearrangement joins TRBV28 to TRBJ2-1; 7 bases fit TRBD2. The CDR3 length is 14 residues. CDR1 and CDR2 from the germline V gene are MDHEN and SYDVKM. With V trimmed by 6 bases and J by 6 bases, 8 bases remained unmatched. The CDR3 DNA is TGTGCCAGCAGCCGGGGGGTTAAAGGCAATGAGCAGTTCTTC. Protein product: CASSRGVKGNEQFF.

This rearrangement joins TRBV4-3 to TRBJ1-2, with D possibly matching TRBD1 (5 bases). Germline assignment: CDR1 LGHNA and CDR2 YSLEER. CDR3 length: 14 residues. Trimming stripped 4 bases from V and 4 bases from J, with 13 bases between. The CDR3, as DNA: TGCGCCAGCAGCCCCTTACCGGGACCCTATGGCTACACCTTC. Protein sequence: CASSPLPGPYGYTF.

The chain recombines TRBV21-1 with TRBJ1-6; no DNA check was done on the table's D call, TRBD1. TRBV21-1 counts as a pseudogene. This CDR3 comprises 16 residues. DNA for the CDR3: TGTGCCAGCGGGGAAGACAGGGGTGACTATAATTCACCCCTCCACTTT. Amino acids: CASGEDRGDYNSPLHF.

The chain couples TRBV5-1 to TRBJ2-5; D might be TRBD1 (6 bases). The CDR3 consists of 14 residues. Trimming left V 0 bases short and J 5 bases short, with 11 bases between. Germline assignment: CDR1 SGHRS and CDR2 YFSETQ. The CDR3 region has the DNA TGCGCCAGCAGCTTGGAGACAGGAGACGAGACCCAGTACTTC. Translating gives CASSLETGDETQYF.

This chain links TRBV29-1 with TRBJ1-1, with D unresolved. The CDR3 length is 13 residues. CDR1 SQVTM and CDR2 ANQGSEA come from the germline V gene. V lost 8 bases, J lost 0 bases, and 13 bases lay in between. CDR3 region: CSFGGGLNTEAFF. CDR3 DNA: TGCAGCTTTGGAGGAGGGTTGAACACTGAAGCTTTCTTT.

The rearrangement uses TRBV6-1 and TRBJ2-1; possible D gene TRBD2, 6 bases. The CDR3 runs to 15 residues. Deletions cut 3 bases from V and 8 bases from J, with 17 bases between. Germline CDR1 and CDR2: MNHNS and SASEGT. In DNA, the CDR3 is TGTGCCAGCAGTGATTTCAGGCGGGGAAGCGATGAGCAGTTCTTC. It codes for CASSDFRRGSDEQFF.

V and J are TRBV4-1 and TRBJ1-2; no reliable D call. This CDR3 is built from 14 residues. Germline lookup yields CDR1 MGHRA and CDR2 YSYEKL. Trimming stripped 0 bases from V and 6 bases from J, with 11 bases between. The CDR3: CASSQETRVDGYTF. The CDR3 bases are TGCGCCAGCAGCCAAGAGACTCGGGTAGATGGCTACACCTTC.

This clone was observed once. J is TRBJ1-4 and V is TRBV7-2, with D tentatively TRBD1 (5 bases). CDR1 SGHTA and CDR2 FQGNSA come from the germline V gene. Trimming cost V 2 bases and J 3 bases, with 19 bases left between them. This CDR3 is 18 amino acids long. The CDR3 DNA follows: TGTGCCAGCAGCTTAACCCTCGCGTCCGGGGGATCTAATGAAAAACTGTTTTTT. The encoded protein is CASSLTLASGGSNEKLFF.

This chain uses TRBV6-4 with TRBJ2-1; 7 positions agree with TRBD1. The CDR3 consists of 14 residues. V gave up 6 bases and J gave up 5 bases; unmatched junction bases: 7. Looked up from germline, CDR1 is MRHNA and CDR2 is SNTAGT. The CDR3 sequence is CASSIQGFHNEQFF. For the CDR3, the DNA is TGTGCCAGCAGCATACAGGGGTTTCACAATGAGCAGTTCTTC.

This CDR3 is CASSIPGAANYGYTF. CDR3 DNA sequence: TGTGCCAGTAGTATACCCGGCGCCGCGAACTATGGCTACACCTTC. The chain couples TRBV19 to TRBJ1-2, with D hard to call. V was clipped by 2 bases and J by 2 bases, with 12 bases between them. The length of the CDR3 is 15 residues. Germline-derived CDR1 and CDR2 are LNHDA and SQIVND (reference sequence).